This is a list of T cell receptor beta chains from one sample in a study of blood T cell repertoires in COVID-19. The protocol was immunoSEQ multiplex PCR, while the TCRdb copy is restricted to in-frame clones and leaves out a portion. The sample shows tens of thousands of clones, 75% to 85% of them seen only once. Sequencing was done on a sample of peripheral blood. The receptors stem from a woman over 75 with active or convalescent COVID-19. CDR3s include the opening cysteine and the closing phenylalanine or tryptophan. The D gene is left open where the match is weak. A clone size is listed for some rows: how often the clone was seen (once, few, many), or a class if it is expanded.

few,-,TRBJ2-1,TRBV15,CATSRKTAPAYNEQFF,TGTGCCACCAGCAGAAAGACAGCTCCGGCGTACAATGAGCAGTTCTTC
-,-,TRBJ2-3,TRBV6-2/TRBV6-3,CASSDSSLRPTDTQYF,TGTGCCAGCAGTGACTCGTCGCTACGCCCCACAGATACGCAGTATTTT
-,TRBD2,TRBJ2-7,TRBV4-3,CASSQVVLRTSGGPEQYF,TGCGCCAGCAGCCAAGTTGTGCTCCGGACTAGCGGGGGACCCGAGCAGTACTTC
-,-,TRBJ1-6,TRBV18,CASSPGGGRNSPLHF,TGTGCCAGCTCACCTGGGGGGGGTCGAAATTCACCCCTCCACTTT
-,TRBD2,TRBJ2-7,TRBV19,CASSPVRGLAPYEQYF,TGTGCCAGTAGTCCCGTGCGGGGACTAGCTCCCTACGAGCAGTACTTC
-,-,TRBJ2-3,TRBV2,CASSTRVGTDTQYF,TGTGCCAGCAGTACTAGAGTAGGCACAGATACGCAGTATTTT
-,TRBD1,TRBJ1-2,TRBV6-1,CASSEARRTGAGYTF,TGTGCCAGCAGTGAAGCGCGGAGGACAGGGGCAGGCTACACCTTC
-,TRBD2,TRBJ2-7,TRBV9,CASSDRAGAEQYF,TGTGCCAGCAGCGATCGAGCGGGAGCCGAGCAGTACTTC
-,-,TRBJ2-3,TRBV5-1,CASSHQSWGGADTQYF,TGCGCCAGCAGCCATCAGTCGTGGGGGGGCGCAGATACGCAGTATTTT
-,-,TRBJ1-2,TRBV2,CASSPRDIPNYGYTF,TGTGCCAGCAGTCCTCGGGACATTCCTAACTATGGCTACACCTTC
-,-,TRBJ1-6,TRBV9,CASSVQALSYNSPLHF,TGTGCCAGCAGCGTTCAGGCGCTCTCCTATAATTCACCCCTCCACTTT
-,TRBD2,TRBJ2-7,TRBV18,CASSPGGGGGYEQYF,TGTGCCAGCTCACCTGGGGGGGGAGGCGGCTACGAGCAGTACTTC
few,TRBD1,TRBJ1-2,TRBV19,CASRASTGNYGYTF,TGTGCCAGTAGGGCCTCGACAGGGAACTATGGCTACACCTTC
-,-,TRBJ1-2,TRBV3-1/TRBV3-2,CASSQSRGNYGYTF,TGTGCCAGCAGCCAGTCGCGGGGGAATTATGGCTACACCTTC
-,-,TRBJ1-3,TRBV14,CASSQVASSGNTIYF,TGTGCCAGCAGCCAAGTTGCGAGCTCTGGAAACACCATATATTTT
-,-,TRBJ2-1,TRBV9,CASSVGAGVAYNEQFF,TGTGCCAGCAGCGTAGGGGCAGGGGTGGCCTACAATGAGCAGTTCTTC
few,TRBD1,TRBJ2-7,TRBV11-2,CASSFLRDRAYEQYF,TGTGCCAGCAGCTTTCTACGGGACAGGGCGTACGAGCAGTACTTC
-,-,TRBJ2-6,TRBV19,CATYRVGANVLTF,TGTGCCACTTACAGGGTTGGGGCCAACGTCCTGACTTTC
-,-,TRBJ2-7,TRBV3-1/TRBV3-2,CASSQPGHKAYEQYF,TGTGCCAGCAGCCAACCGGGACACAAGGCCTACGAGCAGTACTTC
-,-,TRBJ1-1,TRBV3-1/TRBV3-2,CASSLGQKNTEAFF,TGTGCCAGCAGCCTAGGACAGAAGAACACTGAAGCTTTCTTT
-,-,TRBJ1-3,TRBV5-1,CASSLDGGSSGNTIYF,TGCGCCAGCAGCTTGGATGGGGGCAGCTCTGGAAACACCATATATTTT
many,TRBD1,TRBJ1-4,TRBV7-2,CASSRRDRGPEKLFF,TGTGCCAGCAGCCGGCGGGACAGGGGGCCTGAAAAACTGTTTTTT
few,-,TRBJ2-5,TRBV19,CASSTGGTVQETQYF,TGTGCCAGTAGTACGGGGGGGACAGTCCAAGAGACCCAGTACTTC
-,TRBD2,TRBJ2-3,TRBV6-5,CASTSGGSTDTQYF,TGTGCCAGCACAAGCGGGGGCAGCACAGATACGCAGTATTTT
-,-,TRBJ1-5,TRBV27,CASSHGQLNQPQHF,TGTGCCAGCAGTCATGGACAGCTCAATCAGCCCCAGCATTTT